The next 22 T cell receptor beta chains were all read from a single sample in a study of blood T cell repertoires in COVID-19. Measured with immunoSEQ multiplex PCR; TCRdb has only the in-frame clones, and not every one. The sample lists over 50,000 clones; around 87% were seen once. Sequencing was performed on peripheral blood. The receptors shown here come from a human donor in a cohort sampled during active COVID-19.

The chain uses TRBV2 and TRBJ2-7, with D perhaps matching TRBD2 (5 bases). CDR3 length: 12 amino acids. CDR1 SNHLY and CDR2 FYNNEI come from the germline V gene. V was trimmed by 7 bases and J by 0 bases, leaving 7 bases between them. CDR3 bases: TGTGCCAGCAACGGGGTCTCCTACGAGCAGTACTTC. This codes for CASNGVSYEQYF.

In its sample, this clone ranks as medium-sized. The J gene is TRBJ1-2, the V gene TRBV5-1, with D possibly TRBD1 on 6 matching bases. The CDR3 totals 15 residues. The V gene lost 0 bases and the J gene lost 2 bases, with 11 bases spanning the gap. CDR1 SGHRS and CDR2 YFSETQ come from the germline V gene. DNA of the CDR3: TGCGCCAGCAGCTTGGAGGCCCAGGGGAACTATGGCTACACCTTC. Translation: CASSLEAQGNYGYTF.

The chain recombines TRBV6-5 with TRBJ1-5, with 12 bases aligning to TRBD1. The CDR3 spans 15 residues. V lost 5 bases, J lost 7 bases, and 6 bases stayed unmatched. The germline CDR1 and CDR2 sequences are MNHEY and SVGAGI. CDR3 protein: CASSRGTGGGQPQHF. In nucleotides, the CDR3 is TGTGCCAGCAGTAGAGGGACAGGGGGCGGACAGCCCCAGCATTTT.

V and J are TRBV29-1 and TRBJ1-1, with 11 bases identical to TRBD1. The CDR3 length is 15 residues. Trimming took 5 bases from V and 1 from J; bases not matched to a gene: 6. Germline V gene data show CDR1 as SQVTM and CDR2 as ANQGSEA. CDR3: CSVKGTGGRNTEAFF. CDR3 DNA sequence: TGCAGCGTTAAGGGGACAGGGGGTAGGAACACTGAAGCTTTCTTT.

V gene TRBV24-1 combines with J gene TRBJ2-1; 7 positions agree with TRBD2. The CDR3 has 15 amino acids. Trimming took 10 bases from V and 7 from J; bases not matched to a gene: 15. The germline V gene encodes CDR1 KGHDR and CDR2 SFDVKD. CDR3 amino acids: CATLPRDPAGNEQFF. Here the CDR3 DNA reads TGTGCCACGTTGCCCCGGGACCCAGCGGGGAATGAGCAGTTCTTC.

The chain combines TRBV7-9 with TRBJ2-1, with D tentatively TRBD2 (5 bases). V was pared by 2 bases and J by 0 bases, with 8 bases between. CDR3 length: 15 residues. Germline V gives CDR1 SEHNR, CDR2 FQNEAQ (reference sequence). The CDR3 spells CASSLRGSSYNEQFF. The CDR3 bases are TGTGCCAGCAGCTTAAGAGGGAGCTCCTACAATGAGCAGTTCTTC.

This rearrangement joins TRBV7-2 to TRBJ1-1; D ambiguous. Looked up from germline, CDR1 is SGHTA and CDR2 is FQGNSA. V lost 1 base to trimming and J lost 6 bases, with 15 bases between them. This CDR3 comprises 15 residues. CDR3 bases: TGTGCCAGCAGCTTAGTTATATTGGGCAGTTCTGAAGCTTTCTTT. It encodes CASSLVILGSSEAFF. Full variable domain (missing parts from reference TRBV7-2 and TRBJ1-1): GAGVSQSPSNKVTEKGKDVELRCDPISGHTALYWYRQSLGQGLEFLIYFQGNSAPDKSGLPSDRFSAERTGGSVSTLTIQRTQQEDSAVYLCASSLVILGSSEAFFGQGTRLTVV.

This clone has a single count. The chain combines TRBV10-2 with TRBJ2-7; 7 positions match TRBD2. The CDR3 contains 15 residues. The trim removed 3 bases at V and 5 bases at J, leaving 10 bases unmatched. The germline CDR1 and CDR2 sequences are WSHSY and SAAADI. The CDR3 spells CASSDPQSGNHEQYF. The DNA for the CDR3 is TGCGCCAGCAGTGACCCCCAGAGCGGGAACCACGAGCAGTACTTC.

The CDR3: CASSTLRGRAAYEQYF. CDR3 in DNA: TGTGCCAGCAGCACACTTCGAGGCAGGGCCGCCTACGAGCAGTACTTC. The chain links TRBV7-9 to TRBJ2-7, with a possible D match to TRBD1 (5 bases). The CDR3 totals 16 residues. CDR1 is SEHNR and CDR2 is FQNEAQ in the germline V gene (reference sequence). V lost 5 bases and J 2 bases, leaving 19 bases between the germline ends.

This chain uses TRBV3-1 (or the pseudogene TRBV3-2) with TRBJ1-1, with 10 bases matching TRBD1. The V gene's germline CDR1 is LGHDT and CDR2 YNNKEL (reference sequence). V shed 3 bases and J 9 bases; nucleotides not matched to a gene: 10. This CDR3 has 15 amino acids. CDR3 in DNA: TGTGCCAGCAGCCAGGTGATGGGACAGGGGTACCAAGCTTTCTTT. Amino acids: CASSQVMGQGYQAFF.

The chain uses TRBV7-6 and TRBJ1-1, with D maybe TRBD1 (6 bases). The CDR3 consists of 17 residues. Trimming removed 5 bases at V and 0 bases at J, with 19 bases between. Germline V CDR1 and CDR2: SGHVS, FNYEAQ. CDR3 sequence: CASSPRDTPGMNTEAFF. CDR3 DNA sequence: TGTGCCAGCAGCCCCCGGGACACCCCGGGCATGAACACTGAAGCTTTCTTT.

The chain combines TRBV6-1 with TRBJ2-1; D unclear. Germline V lookup: CDR1 MNHNS, CDR2 SASEGT. The CDR3 has 11 residues. Trimming left V 0 bases short and J 11 bases short, with 5 bases between. In DNA form, the CDR3 reads TGTGCCAGCAGTGAAGCGACAAAGCAGTTCTTC. Its translation: CASSEATKQFF.

The rearrangement links TRBV7-2 to TRBJ1-6; 10 bases map to TRBD1. This CDR3 is 16 amino acids long. Germline loops: CDR1 SGHTA, CDR2 FQGNSA. Trimming removed 5 bases from V and 10 bases from J; junction bases left unmatched: 11. The CDR3 DNA sequence: TGTGCCAGCAGCCGCCAGGACAGGGGGAGGGACTCACCCCTCCACTTT. Protein product: CASSRQDRGRDSPLHF.

The chain employs TRBV11-2 and TRBJ2-5; tentatively, D is TRBD1 (6 bases). Germline assignment: CDR1 SGHAT and CDR2 FQNNGV. Trimming left V 5 bases short and J 1 base short, with 11 bases between. The length of the CDR3 is 14 residues. CDR3 sequence: CASSRGQLQETQYF. The DNA of the CDR3 is TGTGCCAGCAGCCGAGGACAGCTCCAAGAGACCCAGTACTTC.

V usage is TRBV4-2 and J usage is TRBJ1-5; D uncertain. There are 17 residues in the CDR3. Trimming cost V 3 bases and J 6 bases, with 21 bases left between them. CDR1 and CDR2 (germline): LGHNA, YNFKEQ. The CDR3 region has the DNA TGTGCCAGCAGCCAGACCCAGGCAAGTGCCGGTCCTCAGCCCCAGCATTTT. It yields the protein CASSQTQASAGPQPQHF.

The genes are TRBV28 and TRBJ2-7; 8 bases are a match to TRBD1. V lost 8 bases, J lost 4 bases, and 7 bases stayed unmatched. Germline V gene data show CDR1 as MDHEN and CDR2 as SYDVKM. The CDR3 runs to 13 residues. The CDR3 DNA reads TGTGCCAGCCAATCCCAGGGGGCATACGAGCAGTACTTC. This sequence encodes CASQSQGAYEQYF.

The chain has TRBV28 and TRBJ2-7, with 8 bases matching TRBD1. After removal of 6 bases from V and 2 bases from J, the junction contained 6 bases not matched to a gene. Germline loops: CDR1 MDHEN, CDR2 SYDVKM. The CDR3 covers 14 residues. CDR3 protein: CASRRTGTTYEQYF. The CDR3 nucleotides are TGTGCCAGCAGACGGACAGGGACAACCTACGAGCAGTACTTC.

V usage is TRBV28 and J usage is TRBJ2-3; TRBD2 agrees at 11 bases. V trimming: 2 bases; J trimming: 2 bases; junction bases outside the gene matches: 6. The germline V gene has CDR1 MDHEN and CDR2 SYDVKM. The CDR3 is 17 residues long. As DNA, the CDR3 is TGTGCCAGCAGTTTAATGGGGACTAGCGGCTTCACAGATACGCAGTATTTT. It is translated as CASSLMGTSGFTDTQYF.

The chain uses TRBV6-5 and TRBJ2-7; no definite D call. There are 12 residues in the CDR3. Trimming stripped 6 bases from V and 2 bases from J, with 8 bases between. Germline V gives CDR1 MNHEY, CDR2 SVGAGI. CDR3 amino acids: CASRRGTYEQYF. The DNA of the CDR3 is TGTGCCAGCAGGCGCGGAACCTACGAGCAGTACTTC.

The chain carries TRBV10-3 and TRBJ2-7; perhaps TRBD2 as D (6 bases). V was trimmed by 4 bases and J by 0 bases, leaving 13 bases between them. The CDR3 consists of 15 residues. Germline CDR1 is ENHRY and CDR2 is SYGVKD. CDR3: CAISGGGSPSYEQYF. The CDR3, as DNA: TGTGCCATCAGTGGTGGGGGGAGCCCCTCCTACGAGCAGTACTTC.

The chain is built from TRBV5-3 and TRBJ2-7; 9 bases match TRBD1. TRBV5-3 is recorded as an ORF, its role being uncertain. The junction had 15 bases not matched to a gene; V was cut back by 3 bases and J by 2 bases. This CDR3 is built from 18 residues. This chain's CDR3 is CARSWIFGTGWDTYEQYF. CDR3 DNA sequence: TGTGCCAGAAGCTGGATTTTCGGGACAGGGTGGGACACCTACGAGCAGTACTTC.

V gene TRBV12-5 combines with J gene TRBJ2-5; 7 nucleotides align to TRBD1. The V segment lost 7 bases and the J segment 2 bases; nucleotides outside the gene matches: 10. Germline V CDR1 and CDR2: LGHNT, FRNRAP. CDR3 length: 15 amino acids. The CDR3 sequence is CASALTGTAQETQYF. In DNA form, the CDR3 reads TGTGCTAGTGCCCTCACCGGGACAGCTCAAGAGACCCAGTACTTC.